Detailed here is one T cell receptor (beta chain). This sample stems from a study of blood T cell repertoires in COVID-19. Study overall: Samples came from the United States, Italy and Spain, spanning acute and convalescent COVID-19. Nucleic acid was either cDNA or gDNA, and it came from T cells, B-cell-depleted T cells, or PBMCs.

CDR3 length: 17 amino acids. Germline V gene lookup returns CDR1 PRHDT and CDR2 FYEKMQ (reference sequence). V shed 1 base and J shed 1 base, with 15 bases lying between them. Original analysis: Amplifying reference gene primers gave estimates of nucleated cell counts. TCRdb keeps only in-frame clones here, not all; method: immunoSEQ multiplex PCR. The D gene and trimming were derived from the DNA, and the V and J assignments and clone size from that table. Among about 320,000 clones, about 82% were seen once, and the ten largest hold about 7%. V and J are TRBV13 and TRBJ2-3; possible D gene TRBD2, 5 bases. The source material was peripheral blood. The source is a human donor in a cohort sampled during active COVID-19. CDR3 sequence (DNA): TGTGCCAGCAGCTTAGAAGTGAGCCCGAGGGGCACAGATACGCAGTATTTT. Amino acid sequence: CASSLEVSPRGTDTQYF.